Sequencing of this T cell receptor beta chain was carried out in a study of STAT5B mutations in CD4+ large granular lymphocyte leukemia. General study findings and limits: Compared with healthy controls (2/35), patient top clones favored TRBV06 (8/27). No patients shared main leukemic clonotypes, though less than 30% appeared at low frequency elsewhere.

The assay was run at survey level. Assay: immunoSEQ multiplex PCR; the TCRdb copy retains only in-frame clones and omits some. The top ten clones hold 0.3% to 0.45% of a sample with roughly 40,000 clones, 65% to 85% of them seen once. Trimming shortened V by 0 bases and J by 0 bases, and 7 bases separated the two germline ends. CDR3 size: 15 residues. CDR1 and CDR2 from the germline V gene are SGDLS and YYNGEE. Buffy coats from healthy blood donors served as controls. Of note for this clone: The antigen is unknown. At the DNA level, this CDR3 is encoded by other sequences in the same sample as well.

The chain recombines TRBV9 with TRBJ2-1; D unresolved. The sample consisted of CD4+ T cells from blood buffy coats. The sequence was collected from a human donor in good health. CDR3 protein: CASSVDPSSYNEQFF. The CDR3 DNA reads TGTGCCAGCAGCGTAGACCCGAGCTCCTACAATGAGCAGTTCTTC.